This T cell receptor beta chain originates from a study of T-cell memory formation after mild COVID-19. General study results and limits: The authors did not confirm SARS-CoV-2 specificity of second-wave clones peaking day 37. That cross-reactive memory joined was suggested by some responding clones appearing in pre-infection memory.

On this clonotype: Antigen: not known.

TCRdb itself ran the 5' RACE reads through MiXCR, one entry per CDR3 protein. The table lists 250,000 to 300,000 distinct CDR3 sequences, roughly 16% of them singletons, with roughly 20% in the top ten. J gave up 6 bases and V 0 bases, and 8 bases lay outside the gene matches. Germline CDR1 reads SGHRS; CDR2 reads YFSETQ. The CDR3 totals 15 residues. The sample taken for sequencing was PBMCs or a T cell subset sorted from them (not recorded which). The receptor was isolated from a man younger than 35 who had mild COVID-19 (a few samples of this study predate the infection). Cell type and time point are not known. The chain couples TRBV5-1 to TRBJ1-1; TRBD1 matches 7 bases. CDR3 nucleotide sequence: TGCGCCAGCAGCTTGGCCCGACAGGGAGTCTCTGAAGCTTTCTTT. It specifies CASSLARQGVSEAFF.